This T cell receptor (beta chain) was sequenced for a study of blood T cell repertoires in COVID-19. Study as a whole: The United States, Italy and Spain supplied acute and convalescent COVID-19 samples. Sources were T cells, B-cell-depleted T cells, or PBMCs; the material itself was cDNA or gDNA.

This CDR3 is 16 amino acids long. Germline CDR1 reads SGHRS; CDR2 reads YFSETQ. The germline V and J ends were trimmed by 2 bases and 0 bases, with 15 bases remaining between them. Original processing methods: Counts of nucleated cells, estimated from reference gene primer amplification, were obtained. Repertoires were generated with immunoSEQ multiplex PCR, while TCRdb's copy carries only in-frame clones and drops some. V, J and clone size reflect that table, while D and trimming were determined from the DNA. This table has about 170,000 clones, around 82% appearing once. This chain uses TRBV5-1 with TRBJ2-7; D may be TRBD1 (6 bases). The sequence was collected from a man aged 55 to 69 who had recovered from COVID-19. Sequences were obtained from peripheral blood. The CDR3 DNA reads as TGCGCCAGCAGCTTAAACCCGACAGGTAGCTCCTACGAGCAGTACTTC. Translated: CASSLNPTGSSYEQYF.